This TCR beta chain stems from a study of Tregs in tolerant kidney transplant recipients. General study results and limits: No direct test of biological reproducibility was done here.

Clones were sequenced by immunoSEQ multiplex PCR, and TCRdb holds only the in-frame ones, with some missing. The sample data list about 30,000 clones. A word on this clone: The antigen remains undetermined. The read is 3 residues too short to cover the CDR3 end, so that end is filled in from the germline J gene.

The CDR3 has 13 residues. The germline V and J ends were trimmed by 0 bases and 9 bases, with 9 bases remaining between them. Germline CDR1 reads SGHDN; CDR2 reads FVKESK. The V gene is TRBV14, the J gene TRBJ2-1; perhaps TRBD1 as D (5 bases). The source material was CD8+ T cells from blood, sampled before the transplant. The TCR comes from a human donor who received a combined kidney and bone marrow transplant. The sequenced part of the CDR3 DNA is TGTGCCAGCAGCCAAGAGTGGGGCACTGAG. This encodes CASSQEWGTE. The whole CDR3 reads CASSQEWGTEQFF.